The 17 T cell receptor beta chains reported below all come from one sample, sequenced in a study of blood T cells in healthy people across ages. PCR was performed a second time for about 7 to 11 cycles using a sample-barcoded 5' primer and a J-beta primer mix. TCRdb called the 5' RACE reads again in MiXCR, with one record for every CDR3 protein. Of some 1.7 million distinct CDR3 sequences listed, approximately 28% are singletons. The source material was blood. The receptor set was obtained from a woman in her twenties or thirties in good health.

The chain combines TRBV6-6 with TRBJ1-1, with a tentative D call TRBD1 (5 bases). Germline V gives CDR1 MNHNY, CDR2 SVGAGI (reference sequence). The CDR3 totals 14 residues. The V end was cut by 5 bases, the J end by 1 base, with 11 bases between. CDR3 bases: TGTGCCAGCAGTAAAATTGACAGGAACACTGAAGCTTTCTTT. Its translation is CASSKIDRNTEAFF.

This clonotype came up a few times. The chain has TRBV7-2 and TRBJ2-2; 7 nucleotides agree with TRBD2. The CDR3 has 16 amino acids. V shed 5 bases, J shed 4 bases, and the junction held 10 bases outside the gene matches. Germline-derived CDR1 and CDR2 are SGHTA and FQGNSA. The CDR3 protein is CASSRGGQGGTGELFF. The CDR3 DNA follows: TGTGCCAGCAGCCGGGGAGGGCAGGGAGGCACCGGGGAGCTGTTTTTT. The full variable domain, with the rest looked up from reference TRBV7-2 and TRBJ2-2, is GAGVSQSPSNKVTEKGKDVELRCDPISGHTALYWYRQSLGQGLEFLIYFQGNSAPDKSGLPSDRFSAERTGGSVSTLTIQRTQQEDSAVYLCASSRGGQGGTGELFFGEGSRLTVL.

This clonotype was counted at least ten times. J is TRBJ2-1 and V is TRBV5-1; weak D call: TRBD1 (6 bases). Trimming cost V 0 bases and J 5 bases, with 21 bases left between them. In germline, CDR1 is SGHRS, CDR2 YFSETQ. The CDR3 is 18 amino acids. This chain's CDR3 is CASSLATGSRRFDNEQFF. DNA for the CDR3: TGCGCCAGCAGCTTGGCTACAGGGTCCCGCCGATTTGACAATGAGCAGTTCTTC. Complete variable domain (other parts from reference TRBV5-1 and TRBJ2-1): KAGVTQTPRYLIKTRGQQVTLSCSPISGHRSVSWYQQTPGQGLQFLFEYFSETQRNKGNFPGRFSGRQFSNSRSEMNVSTLELGDSALYLCASSLATGSRRFDNEQFFGPGTRLTVL.

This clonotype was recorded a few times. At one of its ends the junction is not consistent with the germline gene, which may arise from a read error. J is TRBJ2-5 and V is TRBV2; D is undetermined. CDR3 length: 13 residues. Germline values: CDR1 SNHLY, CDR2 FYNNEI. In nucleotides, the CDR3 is TGCGCCAGCAGTTATGACCAAGTGGAGACCCAGTACTTC. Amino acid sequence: CASSYDQVETQYF.

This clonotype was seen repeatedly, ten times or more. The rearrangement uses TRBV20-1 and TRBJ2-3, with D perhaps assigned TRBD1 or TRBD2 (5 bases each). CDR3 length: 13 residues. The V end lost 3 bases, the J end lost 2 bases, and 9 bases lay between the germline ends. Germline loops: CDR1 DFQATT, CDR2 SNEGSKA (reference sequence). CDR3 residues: CSARGTNTDTQYF. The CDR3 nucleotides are TGCAGTGCTAGGGGGACCAACACAGATACGCAGTATTTT.

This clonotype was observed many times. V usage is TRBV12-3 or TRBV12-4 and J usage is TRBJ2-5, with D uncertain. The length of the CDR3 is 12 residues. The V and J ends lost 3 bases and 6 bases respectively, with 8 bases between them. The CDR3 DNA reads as TGTGCCAGCAGTTTGGTGGTGCAGACCCAGTACTTC. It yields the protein CASSLVVQTQYF.

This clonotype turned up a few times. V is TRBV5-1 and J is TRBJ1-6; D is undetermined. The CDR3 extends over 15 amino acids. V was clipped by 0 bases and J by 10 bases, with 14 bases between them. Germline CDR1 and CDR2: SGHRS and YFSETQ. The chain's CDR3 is CASSLVAPEESPLHF. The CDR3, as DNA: TGCGCCAGCAGCTTGGTGGCACCCGAAGAGTCACCCCTCCACTTT.

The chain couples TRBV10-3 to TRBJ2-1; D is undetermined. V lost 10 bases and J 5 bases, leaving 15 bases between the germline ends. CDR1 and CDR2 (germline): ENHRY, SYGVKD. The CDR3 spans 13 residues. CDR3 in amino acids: CATRPDGDNEQFF. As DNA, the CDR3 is TGTGCCACACGCCCTGATGGAGACAATGAGCAGTTCTTC.

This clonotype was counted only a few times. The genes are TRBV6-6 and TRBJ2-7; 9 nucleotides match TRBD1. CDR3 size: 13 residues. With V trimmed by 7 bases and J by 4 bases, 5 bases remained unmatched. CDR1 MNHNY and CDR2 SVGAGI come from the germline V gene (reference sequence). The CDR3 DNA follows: TGTGCCAGCATCCCGGGACAGGGATACGAGCAGTACTTC. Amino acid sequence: CASIPGQGYEQYF.

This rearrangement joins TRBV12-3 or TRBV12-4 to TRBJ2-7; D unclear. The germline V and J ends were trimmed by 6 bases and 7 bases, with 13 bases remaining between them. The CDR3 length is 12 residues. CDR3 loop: CASSYSSQEQYF. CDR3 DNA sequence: TGTGCCAGCAGCTACAGCTCCCAGGAGCAGTACTTC.

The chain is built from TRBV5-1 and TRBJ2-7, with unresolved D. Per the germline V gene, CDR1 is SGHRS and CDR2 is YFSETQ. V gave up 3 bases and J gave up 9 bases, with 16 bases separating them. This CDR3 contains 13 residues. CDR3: CASSSKVAVGQYF. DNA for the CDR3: TGCGCCAGCAGCTCGAAAGTTGCCGTCGGGCAGTACTTC.

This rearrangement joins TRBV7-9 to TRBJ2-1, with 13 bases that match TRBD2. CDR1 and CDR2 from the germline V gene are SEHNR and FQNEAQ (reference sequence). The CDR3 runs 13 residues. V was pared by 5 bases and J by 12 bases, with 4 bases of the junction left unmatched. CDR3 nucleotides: TGTGCCAGCAGCCTAAGGACTAGCGGGGGGCAGTTCTTC. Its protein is CASSLRTSGGQFF.

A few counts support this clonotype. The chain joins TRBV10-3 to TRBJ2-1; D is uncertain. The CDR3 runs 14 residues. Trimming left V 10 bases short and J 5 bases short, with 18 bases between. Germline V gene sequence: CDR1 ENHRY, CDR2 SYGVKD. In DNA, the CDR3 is TGTGCCACCGAAACGGCTAGAAGCCACAATGAGCAGTTCTTC. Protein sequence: CATETARSHNEQFF.

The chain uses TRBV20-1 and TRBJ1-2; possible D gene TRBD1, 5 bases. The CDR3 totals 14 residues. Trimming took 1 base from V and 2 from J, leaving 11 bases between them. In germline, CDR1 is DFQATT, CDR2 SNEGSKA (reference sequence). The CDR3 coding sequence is TGCAGTGCTAGAGGTCGGAGGGGCAACTATGGCTACACCTTC. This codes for CSARGRRGNYGYTF.

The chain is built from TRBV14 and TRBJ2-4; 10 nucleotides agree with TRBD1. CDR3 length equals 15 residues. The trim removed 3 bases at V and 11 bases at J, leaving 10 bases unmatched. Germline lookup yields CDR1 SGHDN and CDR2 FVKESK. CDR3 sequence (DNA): TGTGCCAGCAGCCAGATGGACAGGGGGTATGACGTTCAGTACTTC. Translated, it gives CASSQMDRGYDVQYF.

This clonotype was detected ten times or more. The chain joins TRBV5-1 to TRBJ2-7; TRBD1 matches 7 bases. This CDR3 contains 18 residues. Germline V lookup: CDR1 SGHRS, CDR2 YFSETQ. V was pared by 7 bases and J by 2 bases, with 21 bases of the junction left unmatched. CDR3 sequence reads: CASHEGPGQQKYTYEQYF. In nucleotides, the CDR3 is TGCGCCAGCCATGAGGGTCCGGGACAGCAAAAGTACACCTACGAGCAGTACTTC.

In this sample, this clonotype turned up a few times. CDR3 nucleotides: TGCGCCAGCAGGGACTCTAGCGGGGACGAGCAGTACTTC. This encodes CASRDSSGDEQYF. The chain couples TRBV10-1 to TRBJ2-4, with 9 positions matching TRBD2. TRBJ2-7 matches the DNA end more closely, so the J call is doubtful. This CDR3 comprises 13 residues. In germline, CDR1 is WNHNN, CDR2 SYGVQD (reference sequence).